Sequencing of this T cell receptor (beta chain) was carried out in a study of CD8 T cells in Susac syndrome. The CDR3 runs 15 residues. The V end lost 7 bases, the J end lost 2 bases, and 12 bases lay between the germline ends. From germline, CDR1 is SGHAT and CDR2 FQNNGV. The RNA input was roughly 0.45 to 1 ug, and it was reverse transcribed with random hexamers. TCRdb re-analysed the immunoSEQ multiplex PCR reads in MiXCR, keeping a single row per CDR3 protein. In the table there are fewer than 150,000 distinct CDR3 sequences, more than 85% of which are singletons. The chain employs TRBV11-2 and TRBJ2-6; D is perhaps TRBD2 (5 bases). Sequenced: CD4+ T cells from PBMCs. The receptor comes from a human donor with multiple sclerosis. DNA of the CDR3: TGTGCCAGCACCCGGAGGTTCCCTGGGGCCAACGTCCTGACTTTC. It codes for CASTRRFPGANVLTF.